The 23 T cell receptor beta chains below come from one sample, sequenced in a study of spatial heterogeneity in lung cancer. MiXCR, applied by TCRdb to the 5' RACE reads, yields one record per CDR3 protein. This table has roughly 91,000 distinct CDR3 sequences, around 21% appearing once. As for time point: sample taken at primary tumor resection. The authors sequenced whole RNA from tumor, nontumor lung or frozen PBMC without sorting. The material sequenced was PBMCs, taken at surgery. Source of these receptors: a male donor with early-stage non-small cell lung cancer.

The V and J genes are TRBV6-2 or TRBV6-3 and TRBJ2-3; D uncertain. CDR1 is MNHEY, CDR2 SVGEGT, per germline. V was shortened by 6 bases and J by 5 bases, with 18 bases between the two germline ends. The CDR3 has 15 amino acids. The CDR3 here is CASSAATTLGDTQYF. The CDR3 nucleotides are TGTGCCAGCAGCGCTGCAACGACTCTAGGAGATACGCAGTATTTT.

The sample holds many counts of this clonotype. This chain connects TRBV7-8 to TRBJ1-2; 7 nucleotides align to TRBD1. This CDR3 has 18 residues. CDR1 SGHVS and CDR2 FQNEAQ come from the germline V gene. The V gene end was trimmed by 0 bases and the J gene end by 2 bases; junction bases not matched to a gene: 12. CDR3 nucleotide sequence: TGTGCCAGCAGCTTAGCTAACTTGCCGGGACAGTTAAACTATGGCTACACCTTC. Its translation is CASSLANLPGQLNYGYTF.

J is TRBJ1-2 and V is TRBV20-1; no firm D call. This CDR3 has 12 amino acids. Germline assignment: CDR1 DFQATT and CDR2 SNEGSKA (reference sequence). V shed 5 bases and J shed 1 base, with 8 bases lying between them. In DNA, the CDR3 is TGCAGTGCTCACGACAATAACTATGGCTACACCTTC. The encoded protein is CSAHDNNYGYTF.

The table lists this clonotype with a few counts. V is TRBV20-1 and J is TRBJ2-3; 10 positions match TRBD2. Germline trimming cut 5 bases from V and 1 base from J; bases unmatched to any gene: 15. This CDR3 contains 18 residues. CDR1 DFQATT and CDR2 SNEGSKA come from the germline V gene (reference sequence). The CDR3 nucleotides read TGCAGTGCTGGACCGCCGGGACTAGCGCTATCTGGCACAGATACGCAGTATTTT. This sequence encodes CSAGPPGLALSGTDTQYF.

This clonotype was recorded a few times. The chain links TRBV24-1 to TRBJ2-4, with D perhaps TRBD1 (6 bases). The V gene lost 7 bases and the J gene lost 0 bases, with 18 bases spanning the gap. Germline CDR1 and CDR2: KGHDR and SFDVKD. This CDR3 comprises 17 residues. The CDR3 is CATRATPDSLAKNIQYF. In DNA form, the CDR3 reads TGTGCCACCAGAGCGACTCCGGACAGTCTAGCCAAAAACATTCAGTACTTC.

This clonotype has just a few counts. CDR3 nucleotides: TGTGCCAGCGGGAGTCAAGCGGGGGTCTGGGAGACCCAGTACTTC. This encodes CASGSQAGVWETQYF. The chain joins TRBV27 to TRBJ2-5, with 8 bases matching TRBD2. The germline CDR1 and CDR2 sequences are MNHEY and SMNVEV (reference sequence). The CDR3 is 15 amino acids. With V trimmed by 8 bases and J by 5 bases, 13 bases remained unmatched.

This sequence joins TRBV7-9 and TRBJ1-4; no clear D gene. V gave up 5 bases and J gave up 10 bases, with 17 bases separating them. This CDR3 comprises 14 residues. CDR1 is SEHNR, CDR2 FQNEAQ, per germline (reference sequence). The CDR3 DNA reads TGTGCCAGCAGCCCATCGGGGTTGGGTTTAAAACTGTTTTTT. The encoded protein is CASSPSGLGLKLFF.

This clonotype was detected ten times or more. Here the CDR3 DNA reads TGTGCCAGCAGCCAGCCGGACAGGAAATCCGCTGAAGCTTTCTTT. Residues: CASSQPDRKSAEAFF. This chain links TRBV3-1 with TRBJ1-1, with 7 bases fitting TRBD1. Germline lookup yields CDR1 LGHDT and CDR2 YNNKEL (reference sequence). The CDR3 sequence is 15 residues long. The junction had 10 bases not matched to a gene; V was cut back by 3 bases and J by 6 bases.

Only a few counts were recorded for this clonotype. V and J are TRBV18 and TRBJ1-6; TRBD1 agrees at 7 bases. CDR1 KGHSH and CDR2 LQKENI come from the germline V gene. The CDR3 is 18 amino acids. Unmatched junction bases numbered 18, after V lost 6 bases and J lost 7 bases. CDR3 coding DNA: TGTGCCAGCTCGCCTCTGGCGAACCCTGGGACAGAGAATTCACCCCTCCACTTT. Translated: CASSPLANPGTENSPLHF.

The rearrangement joins TRBV5-1 to TRBJ1-5; a weak D match, TRBD1 (6 bases). The CDR3 spans 13 residues. Germline-derived CDR1 and CDR2 are SGHRS and YFSETQ. With 3 bases removed from V and 5 bases from J, the gap between germline ends came to 9 bases. The CDR3 region has the DNA TGCGCCAGCAGCTGGGACACCGATCAGCCCCAGCATTTT. This translates into CASSWDTDQPQHF.

This clonotype came up a few times. The rearrangement links TRBV27 to TRBJ2-7; no clear D. The CDR3 is 12 amino acids. V was trimmed by 0 bases and J by 6 bases, leaving 6 bases between them. Germline assignment: CDR1 MNHEY and CDR2 SMNVEV (reference sequence). The CDR3 reads CASSLSGFEQYF. Written as DNA, the CDR3 is TGTGCCAGCAGTTTATCGGGATTCGAGCAGTACTTC.

This clonotype was observed many times. J is TRBJ1-5 and V is TRBV20-1, with D possibly TRBD1 on 6 matching bases. Germline values: CDR1 DFQATT, CDR2 SNEGSKA (reference sequence). V gave up 1 base and J gave up 1 base, with 11 bases separating them. CDR3 length: 15 residues. CDR3 residues: CSARVSGASNQPQHF. CDR3 coding DNA: TGCAGTGCTAGAGTATCGGGGGCAAGCAATCAGCCCCAGCATTTT.

In this sample, this clonotype turned up a few times. The chain combines TRBV19 with TRBJ2-1; D gene uncertain. CDR3 length: 12 residues. Germline loops: CDR1 LNHDA, CDR2 SQIVND (reference sequence). V dropped 8 bases and J dropped 3 bases, with 8 bases sitting between them. The CDR3 DNA sequence: TGTGCCAGTGCCCATGGCTACAATGAGCAGTTCTTC. It translates to CASAHGYNEQFF.

The V call is TRBV28, the J call TRBJ2-7; no firm D call. V gave up 8 bases and J gave up 7 bases, with 9 bases separating them. The CDR3 loop spans 10 amino acids. Germline V gives CDR1 MDHEN, CDR2 SYDVKM. The CDR3 is CASAGVEQYF. DNA for the CDR3: TGTGCCAGCGCCGGAGTTGAGCAGTACTTC.

This clonotype was counted ten times or more. V usage is TRBV7-6 and J usage is TRBJ1-4; unclear D gene. V was cut by 0 bases and J by 6 bases, with 5 bases left in between. This CDR3 region has 13 residues. CDR1 and CDR2 (germline): SGHVS, FNYEAQ. CDR3 region: CASSLAPDEKLFF. Written as DNA, the CDR3 is TGTGCCAGCAGCTTAGCCCCTGATGAAAAACTGTTTTTT. Complete variable domain (other parts from reference TRBV7-6 and TRBJ1-4): GAGVSQSPRYKVTKRGQDVALRCDPISGHVSLYWYRQALGQGPEFLTYFNYEAQQDKSGLPNDRFSAERPEGSISTLTIQRTEQRDSAMYRCASSLAPDEKLFFGSGTQLSVL.

This chain's CDR3 is CASSPGDQAYEQYF. The CDR3 bases are TGCGCCAGCAGCCCAGGGGACCAGGCCTACGAGCAGTACTTC. This sequence joins TRBV5-1 and TRBJ2-7, with TRBD1 as a possible D gene (6 bases). The germline V gene has CDR1 SGHRS and CDR2 YFSETQ. The CDR3 is 14 amino acids. The V end lost 4 bases, the J end lost 2 bases, and 13 bases lay between the germline ends. Full variable domain (remainder filled in from reference TRBV5-1 and TRBJ2-7): KAGVTQTPRYLIKTRGQQVTLSCSPISGHRSVSWYQQTPGQGLQFLFEYFSETQRNKGNFPGRFSGRQFSNSRSEMNVSTLELGDSALYLCASSPGDQAYEQYFGPGTRLTVT.

This clonotype was seen only a few times. The rearrangement uses TRBV20-1 and TRBJ1-3; D is unclear. Germline V lookup: CDR1 DFQATT, CDR2 SNEGSKA (reference sequence). The CDR3 sequence is 12 residues long. Deletions cut 3 bases from V and 0 bases from J, with 3 bases between. In DNA, the CDR3 is TGCAGTGCTAGGGTCTCTGGAAACACCATATATTTT. Translation: CSARVSGNTIYF.

This sequence joins TRBV12-3 or TRBV12-4 and TRBJ2-5; D is perhaps TRBD2 (7 bases). V was pared by 3 bases and J by 2 bases, with 13 bases between. The CDR3 spans 15 residues. CDR3 in amino acids: CASSLRGQGQETQYF. The CDR3 nucleotides read TGTGCCAGCAGTTTGCGGGGGCAGGGGCAAGAGACCCAGTACTTC.

The J gene is TRBJ2-3, the V gene TRBV6-2 or TRBV6-3, with D maybe TRBD2 (5 bases). The germline gives CDR1 MNHEY, CDR2 SVGEGT. Deletions cut 2 bases from V and 2 bases from J, with 14 bases between. This CDR3 is built from 16 residues. As DNA, the CDR3 is TGTGCCAGCAGTTACGCCTGGACTCCAGCCACAGATACGCAGTATTTT. Amino acids: CASSYAWTPATDTQYF.

This clonotype came up a few times. The rearrangement links TRBV6-5 to TRBJ2-3, with 12 bases that match TRBD2. The CDR3 covers 15 residues. The V segment lost 5 bases and the J segment 7 bases; nucleotides outside the gene matches: 7. The germline gives CDR1 MNHEY, CDR2 SVGAGI. CDR3 in DNA: TGTGCCAGCAGTCTAGCGGGAGGGCTCACGAATACGCAGTATTTT. It is translated as CASSLAGGLTNTQYF.

The V and J genes are TRBV5-4 and TRBJ2-7; 12 bases are a match to TRBD2. Germline V gives CDR1 SGHNT, CDR2 YYREEE (reference sequence). This CDR3 spans 17 amino acids. Trimming removed 3 bases from V and 5 bases from J; junction bases left unmatched: 12. CDR3 in amino acids: CASSSGLRLAGVDEQYF. CDR3 nucleotides: TGTGCCAGCAGCTCCGGTTTGAGACTAGCGGGGGTCGACGAGCAGTACTTC.

This clonotype was counted ten times or more. V is TRBV19 and J is TRBJ2-5; 9 nucleotides match TRBD1. Per germline, CDR1 LNHDA and CDR2 SQIVND (reference sequence). Losses at the gene ends were 6 bases for V and 4 bases for J; bases not matched to a gene: 6. The CDR3 spans 14 residues. The CDR3 coding sequence is TGTGCCAGTAGGAACAGGGGGCGAGGAGAGACCCAGTACTTC. Amino acids: CASRNRGRGETQYF. The full variable domain, in which reference TRBV19 and TRBJ2-5 provide the parts outside the CDR3, is DGGITQSPKYLFRKEGQNVTLSCEQNLNHDAMYWYRQDPGQGLRLIYYSQIVNDFQKGDIAEGYSVSREKKESFPLTVTSAQKNPTAFYLCASRNRGRGETQYFGPGTRLLVL.

The V and J genes are TRBV3-1 and TRBJ2-3, with 8 bases fitting TRBD2. CDR1 and CDR2 (germline): LGHDT, YNNKEL (reference sequence). There are 13 residues in the CDR3. V trimming: 0 bases; J trimming: 14 bases; junction bases outside the gene matches: 7. The CDR3 DNA is TGTGCCAGCAGCCAAGAGAAGGGACTAGGCGCGTATTTT. This gives the protein CASSQEKGLGAYF.